This T cell receptor beta chain was recorded in a study of T cells after yellow fever vaccination. Study as a whole: Fractions of low cell number were prepared using SMART-Seq v4 Ultra Low Input.

TCRdb re-derived calls from the 5' RACE reads in MiXCR, one entry per CDR3 protein. The sample yields 300,000 to 400,000 distinct CDR3 sequences, approximately 4% seen once. Germline V gene data show CDR1 as MNHNS and CDR2 as SASEGT. Trimming removed 4 bases from V and 3 bases from J; junction bases left unmatched: 5. The CDR3 is made up of 14 amino acids. This sequence originates from a man between 18 and 35 years old who received the YFV17D yellow fever vaccine. This sample comprised PBMCs, obtained 5 days after the yellow fever booster vaccination. The chain recombines TRBV6-1 with TRBJ1-1, with TRBD1 identical over 7 bases. The CDR3 sequence is CASSVQGPDTEAFF. The CDR3 DNA is TGTGCCAGCAGTGTACAGGGGCCGGACACTGAAGCTTTCTTT.